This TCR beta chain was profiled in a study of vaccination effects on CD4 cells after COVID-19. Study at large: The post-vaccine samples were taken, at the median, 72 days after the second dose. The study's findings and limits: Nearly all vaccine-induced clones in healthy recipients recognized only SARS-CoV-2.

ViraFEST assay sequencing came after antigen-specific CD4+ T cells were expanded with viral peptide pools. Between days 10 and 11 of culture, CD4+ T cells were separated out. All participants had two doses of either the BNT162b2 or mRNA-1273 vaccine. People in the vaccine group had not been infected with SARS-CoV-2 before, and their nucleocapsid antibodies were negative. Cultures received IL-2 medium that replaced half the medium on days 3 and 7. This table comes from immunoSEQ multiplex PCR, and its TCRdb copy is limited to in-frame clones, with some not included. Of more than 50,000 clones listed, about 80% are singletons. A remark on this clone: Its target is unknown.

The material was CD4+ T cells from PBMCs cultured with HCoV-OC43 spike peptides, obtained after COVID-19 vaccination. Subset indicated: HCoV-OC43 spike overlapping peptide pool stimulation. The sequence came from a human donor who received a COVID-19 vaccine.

CDR3 amino acids: CASSLDLAVEQFF. CDR3 DNA sequence: TGCGCCAGCAGCTTGGACCTAGCGGTAGAGCAGTTCTTC. The rearrangement links TRBV5-1 to TRBJ2-1; 7 nucleotides align to TRBD2. Germline CDR1 and CDR2: SGHRS and YFSETQ. The CDR3 covers 13 residues. V shed 0 bases and J 10 bases; nucleotides not matched to a gene: 4.